This T cell receptor (beta chain) comes out of a study of blood T cells in healthy people across ages. Alongside a J-beta primer mix, a sample-barcoded 5' primer served in a second PCR lasting about 7 to 12 cycles. MiXCR, run by TCRdb on the 5' RACE reads, gives a single entry per CDR3 protein. This table has 1.5 million to 2 million distinct CDR3 sequences, roughly 49% appearing once. Study conclusions and caveats: It was the long-lived donors that had more naive CD4+ cells and higher diversity than aged donors.

On this clonotype: The antigen remains unidentified.

The sequenced sample consisted of blood. The receptor's source is a middle-aged woman in good health.

The CDR3 region is CAISESLGWEQFF. DNA for the CDR3: TGTGCCATCAGTGAGTCTCTGGGTTGGGAGCAGTTCTTC. The genes are TRBV10-3 and TRBJ2-1; no firm D call. V lost 0 bases and J 10 bases, leaving 10 bases between the germline ends. Germline V gene data show CDR1 as ENHRY and CDR2 as SYGVKD. CDR3 length: 13 residues.